This TCR beta chain was profiled in a study of cytomegalovirus exposure and HLA in healthy donors. Amplification used 60 Vbeta primers and 13 Jbeta primers. Profiled with immunoSEQ multiplex PCR; TCRdb holds only in-frame clones, not every one. The table records about 160,000 clones, around 80% of them present only once. Regarding the study as a whole: Within an earlier analysis, most TCR beta V segments proved productive either about 90% or about 30% of the time.

Comment on this clone: No antigen is known for it.

The sequencing sample was made of PBMCs. The sequence came from a man in his forties in good health and CMV-seronegative.

Here the CDR3 reads CASSYRGGWETQYF. CDR3 DNA: TGTGCCAGCAGTTACAGGGGAGGTTGGGAGACCCAGTACTTC. The chain combines TRBV6-5 with TRBJ2-5; tentative D call: TRBD2 (6 bases). V lost 2 bases, J lost 5 bases, and 12 bases lay in between. CDR3 length: 14 residues. Germline V gives CDR1 MNHEY, CDR2 SVGAGI.